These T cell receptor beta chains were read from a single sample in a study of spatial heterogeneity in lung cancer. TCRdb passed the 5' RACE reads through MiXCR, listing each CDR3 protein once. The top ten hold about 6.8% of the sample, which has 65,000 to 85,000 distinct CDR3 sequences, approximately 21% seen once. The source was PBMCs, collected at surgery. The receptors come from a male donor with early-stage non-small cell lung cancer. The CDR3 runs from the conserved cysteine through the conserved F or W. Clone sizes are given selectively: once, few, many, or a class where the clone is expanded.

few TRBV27 CASSLITSGSAYEQYF
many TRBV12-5 CASGSSTGVPGAFF
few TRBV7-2 CASSTRQGQETQYF
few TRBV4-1 CASSPRGASYEQYF
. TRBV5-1 CASSSTGTDNTEAFF
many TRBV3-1 CASSQGTGGYGYTF
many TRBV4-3 CASSQWGLAGVPSYNEQFF
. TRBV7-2 CASSLVVGQPQHF
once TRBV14 CASSQVSNRRGETQYF
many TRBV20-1 CSALAGGSTDTQYF
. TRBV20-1 CSAPTDRGYNEQYF
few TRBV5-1 CASSSQPSTASYEQYF
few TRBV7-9 CASSHSRDEQFF
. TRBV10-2 CATRNLPNQPQHF
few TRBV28 CASSPRGGNTEAFF
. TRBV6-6 CASSYSTLGGPSYEQYF
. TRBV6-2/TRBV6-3 CASRRGGLGNEQFF
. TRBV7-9 CASSPDRGSYGYTF
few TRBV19 CASSASEVNTEAFF
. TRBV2 CASSTGTSGRAHEQFF
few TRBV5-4 CASGRRDRTYEQYF
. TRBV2 CASSESQGGTQYF
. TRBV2 CASNPRVSSYNEQFF
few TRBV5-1 CASSLDGRSLSPLHF
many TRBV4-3 CASSQEGGWSPLHF
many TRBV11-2 CASSQNRDEQYF
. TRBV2 CASSESPGMTEAFF
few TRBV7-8 CASSLMSRTSGGEQFF
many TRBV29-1 CSVGSRENEKLFF
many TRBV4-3 CASSQGLGTGTQYF